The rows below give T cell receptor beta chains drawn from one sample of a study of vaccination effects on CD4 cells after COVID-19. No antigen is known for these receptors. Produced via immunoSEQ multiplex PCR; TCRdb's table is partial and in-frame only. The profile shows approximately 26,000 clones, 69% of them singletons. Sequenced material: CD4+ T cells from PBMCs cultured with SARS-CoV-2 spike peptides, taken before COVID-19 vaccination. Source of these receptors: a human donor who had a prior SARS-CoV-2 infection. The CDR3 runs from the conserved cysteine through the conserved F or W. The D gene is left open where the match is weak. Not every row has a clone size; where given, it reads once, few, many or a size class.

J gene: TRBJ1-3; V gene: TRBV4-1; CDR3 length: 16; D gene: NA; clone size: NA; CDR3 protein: CASSQDGGYSGNTIYF; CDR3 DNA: TGCGCCAGCAGCCAAGATGGTGGGTACTCTGGAAACACCATATATTTT
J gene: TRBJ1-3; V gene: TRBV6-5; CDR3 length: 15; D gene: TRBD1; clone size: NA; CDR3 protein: CASIQGALSGNTIYF; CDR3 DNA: TGTGCCAGCATACAGGGGGCGCTTTCTGGAAACACCATATATTTT
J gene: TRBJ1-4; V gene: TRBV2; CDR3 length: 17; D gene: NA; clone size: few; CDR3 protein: CASTEDRGFTVNEKLFF; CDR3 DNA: TGTGCCAGCACCGAGGATCGGGGTTTTACCGTTAATGAAAAACTGTTTTTT
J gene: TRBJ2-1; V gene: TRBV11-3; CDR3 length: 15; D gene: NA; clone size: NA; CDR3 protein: CASSVQSPLYNEQFF; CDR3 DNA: TGTGCCAGCAGCGTCCAAAGCCCCCTCTACAATGAGCAGTTCTTC
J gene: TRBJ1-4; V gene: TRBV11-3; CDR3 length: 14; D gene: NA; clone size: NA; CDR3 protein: CASSKQGTDEKLFF; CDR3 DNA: TGTGCCAGCAGCAAACAGGGAACGGACGAAAAACTGTTTTTT
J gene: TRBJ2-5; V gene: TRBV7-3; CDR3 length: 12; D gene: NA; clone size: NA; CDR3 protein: CASSFRGETQYF; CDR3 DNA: TGTGCCAGCAGCTTCAGAGGAGAGACCCAGTACTTC
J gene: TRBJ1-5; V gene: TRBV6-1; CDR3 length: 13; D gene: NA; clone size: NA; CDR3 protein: CASSEGPEEPQHF; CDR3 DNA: TGTGCCAGCAGTGAGGGGCCTGAGGAGCCCCAGCATTTT
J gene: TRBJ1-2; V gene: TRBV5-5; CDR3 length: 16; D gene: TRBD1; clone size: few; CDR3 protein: CASSLTGTGPNYGYTF; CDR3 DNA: TGTGCCAGCAGCCTCACCGGGACAGGACCGAACTATGGCTACACCTTC
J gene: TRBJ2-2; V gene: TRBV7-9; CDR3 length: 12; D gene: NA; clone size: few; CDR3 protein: CASGSNTGELFF; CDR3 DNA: TGTGCCAGCGGGTCTAACACCGGGGAGCTGTTTTTT
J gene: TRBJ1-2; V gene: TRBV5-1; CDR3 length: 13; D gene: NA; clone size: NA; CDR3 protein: CASSLGEGYGYTF; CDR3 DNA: TGCGCCAGCAGCTTGGGGGAGGGCTATGGCTACACCTTC
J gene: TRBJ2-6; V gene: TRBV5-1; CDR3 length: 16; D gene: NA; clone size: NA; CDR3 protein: CASSGDVSSGANVLTF; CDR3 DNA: TGCGCCAGCAGCGGGGACGTTAGCTCTGGGGCCAACGTCCTGACTTTC
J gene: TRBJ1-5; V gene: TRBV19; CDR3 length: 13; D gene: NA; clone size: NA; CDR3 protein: CASSILRGEPQHF; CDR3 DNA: TGTGCCAGTAGTATTTTGCGGGGGGAGCCCCAGCATTTT
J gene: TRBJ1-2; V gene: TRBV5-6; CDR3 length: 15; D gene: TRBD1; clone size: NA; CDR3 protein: CASSFRDRGVYGYTF; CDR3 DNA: TGTGCCAGCAGCTTCCGGGACAGGGGGGTGTATGGCTACACCTTC
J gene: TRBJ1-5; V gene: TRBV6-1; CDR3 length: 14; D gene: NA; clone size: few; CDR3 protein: CASSEGVSHQPQHF; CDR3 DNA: TGTGCCAGCAGTGAAGGGGTCTCCCATCAGCCCCAGCATTTT
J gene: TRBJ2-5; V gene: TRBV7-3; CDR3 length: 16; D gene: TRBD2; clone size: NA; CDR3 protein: CASSLGASGRAETQYF; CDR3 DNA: TGTGCCAGCAGCTTAGGGGCTAGCGGGAGGGCGGAGACCCAGTACTTC
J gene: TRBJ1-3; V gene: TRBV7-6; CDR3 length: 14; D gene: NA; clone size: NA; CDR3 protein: CASSPSPSGNTIYF; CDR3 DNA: TGTGCCAGCAGCCCCAGCCCATCTGGAAACACCATATATTTT
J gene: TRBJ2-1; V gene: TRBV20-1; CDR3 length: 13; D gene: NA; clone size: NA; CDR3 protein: CSASGGNYNEQFF; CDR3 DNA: TGCAGTGCTAGTGGCGGAAACTACAATGAGCAGTTCTTC
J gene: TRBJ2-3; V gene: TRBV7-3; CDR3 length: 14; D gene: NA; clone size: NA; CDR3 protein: CASSLGTPTDTQYF; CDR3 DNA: TGTGCCAGCAGCTTAGGGACTCCAACAGATACGCAGTATTTT
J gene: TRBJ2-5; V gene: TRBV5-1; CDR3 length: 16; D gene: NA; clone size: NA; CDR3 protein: CASSLGPNLAQETQYF; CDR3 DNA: TGCGCCAGCAGCTTGGGGCCTAACCTCGCTCAAGAGACCCAGTACTTC
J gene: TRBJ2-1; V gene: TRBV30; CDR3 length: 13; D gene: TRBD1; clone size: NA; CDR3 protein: CAWENRGTMKQFF; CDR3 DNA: TGTGCCTGGGAAAACAGGGGAACAATGAAGCAGTTCTTC
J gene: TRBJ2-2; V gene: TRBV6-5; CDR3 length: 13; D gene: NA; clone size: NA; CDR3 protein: CASTDRSPGELFF; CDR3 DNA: TGTGCCAGCACCGACAGATCTCCCGGGGAGCTGTTTTTT
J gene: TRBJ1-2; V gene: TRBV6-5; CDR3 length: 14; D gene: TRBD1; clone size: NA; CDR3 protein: CASKGTGEGYGYTF; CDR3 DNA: TGTGCCAGCAAAGGGACAGGGGAGGGCTATGGCTACACCTTC
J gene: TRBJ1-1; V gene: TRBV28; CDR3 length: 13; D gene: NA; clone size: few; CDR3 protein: CASSLPRVTEAFF; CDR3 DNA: TGTGCCAGCAGTTTACCCAGGGTTACTGAAGCTTTCTTT
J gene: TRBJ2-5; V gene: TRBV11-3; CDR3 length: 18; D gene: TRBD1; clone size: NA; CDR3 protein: CASSSGMYETGTPETQYF; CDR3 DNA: TGTGCCAGCAGCTCGGGAATGTACGAGACAGGGACCCCAGAGACCCAGTACTTC
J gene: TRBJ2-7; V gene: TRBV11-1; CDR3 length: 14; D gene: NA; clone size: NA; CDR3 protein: CASSLNAGASEQYF; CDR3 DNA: TGTGCCAGCAGCTTAAACGCCGGGGCCAGCGAGCAGTACTTC
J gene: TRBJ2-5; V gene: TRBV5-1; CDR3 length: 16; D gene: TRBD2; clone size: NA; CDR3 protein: CASSPGTSGGQETQYF; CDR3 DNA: TGCGCCAGCAGCCCTGGGACTAGCGGGGGACAAGAGACCCAGTACTTC
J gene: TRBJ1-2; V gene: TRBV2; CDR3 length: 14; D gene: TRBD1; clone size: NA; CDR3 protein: CASSLTGGPYGYTF; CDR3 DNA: TGTGCCAGCAGTCTAACAGGGGGTCCCTATGGCTACACCTTC
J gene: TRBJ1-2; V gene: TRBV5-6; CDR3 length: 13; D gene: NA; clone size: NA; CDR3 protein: CASSLRRLLGYTF; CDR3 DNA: TGTGCCAGCAGCCTAAGACGGTTGTTGGGCTACACCTTC
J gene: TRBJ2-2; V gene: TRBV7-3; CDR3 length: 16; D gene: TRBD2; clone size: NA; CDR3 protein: CASSPSGRLGTGELFF; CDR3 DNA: TGTGCCAGCAGCCCGAGCGGGAGGCTGGGCACCGGGGAGCTGTTTTTT
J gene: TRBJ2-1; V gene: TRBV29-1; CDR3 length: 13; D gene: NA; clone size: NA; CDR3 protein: CSAGQMKYNEQFF; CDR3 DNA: TGCAGCGCGGGACAAATGAAATACAATGAGCAGTTCTTC
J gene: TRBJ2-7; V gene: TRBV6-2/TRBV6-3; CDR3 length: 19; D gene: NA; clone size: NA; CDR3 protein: CASSYPLSRAITSNYEQYF; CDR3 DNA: TGTGCCAGCAGTTACCCGCTAAGCCGGGCCATCACATCGAACTACGAGCAGTACTTC
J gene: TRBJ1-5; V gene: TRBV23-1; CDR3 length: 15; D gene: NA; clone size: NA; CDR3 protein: CASSQCVSGNQPQHF; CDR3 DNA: TGCGCCAGCAGTCAATGCGTTTCAGGGAATCAGCCCCAGCATTTT
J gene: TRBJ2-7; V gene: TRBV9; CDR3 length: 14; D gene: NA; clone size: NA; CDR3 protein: CASSVAGQNYEQYF; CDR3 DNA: TGTGCCAGCAGCGTAGCAGGACAGAACTACGAGCAGTACTTC
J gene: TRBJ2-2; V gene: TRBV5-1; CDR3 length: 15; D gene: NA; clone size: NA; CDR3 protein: CASSLGTANTGELFF; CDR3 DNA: TGCGCCAGCAGCTTGGGGACAGCGAACACCGGGGAGCTGTTTTTT
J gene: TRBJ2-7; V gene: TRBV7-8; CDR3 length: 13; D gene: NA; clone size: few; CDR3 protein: CASSPLGVYEQYF; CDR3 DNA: TGTGCCAGCAGCCCCCTCGGAGTCTACGAGCAGTACTTC
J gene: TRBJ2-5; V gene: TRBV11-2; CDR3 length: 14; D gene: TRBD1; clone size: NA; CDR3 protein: CASGSGTGLETQYF; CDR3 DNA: TGTGCCAGCGGATCCGGGACAGGGCTAGAGACCCAGTACTTC
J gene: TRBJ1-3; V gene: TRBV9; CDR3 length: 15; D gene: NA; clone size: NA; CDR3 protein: CASSVGGNTGVTIYF; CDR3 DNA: TGTGCCAGCAGCGTAGGCGGGAATACGGGGGTTACCATATATTTT
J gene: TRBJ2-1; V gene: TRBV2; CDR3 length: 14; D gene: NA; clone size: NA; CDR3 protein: CASSEARQQDEQFF; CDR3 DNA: TGTGCCAGCAGTGAAGCAAGGCAGCAGGATGAGCAGTTCTTC